These 24 T cell receptor beta chains were sequenced from one sample in a study of T cells after yellow fever vaccination. TCRdb re-analysed the 5' RACE reads in MiXCR, keeping a single row per CDR3 protein. The sample holds a few hundred thousand distinct CDR3 sequences, roughly 8.3% seen once. The sequenced sample was PBMCs, obtained about 49 days after the first yellow fever vaccination. The origin of the receptors is a man younger than 35 who received the YFV17D yellow fever vaccine.

The CDR3 loop is CASSQDWESSYNEQFF. The CDR3 nucleotides read TGTGCCAGCAGCCAAGATTGGGAGAGCTCCTACAATGAGCAGTTCTTC. The chain employs TRBV4-2 and TRBJ2-1; D might be TRBD2 (5 bases). CDR1 is LGHNA and CDR2 is YNFKEQ in the germline V gene. The CDR3 runs 16 residues. V shed 0 bases and J shed 0 bases, with 9 bases lying between them.

This clonotype was counted many times. V usage is TRBV20-1 and J usage is TRBJ2-5; D is possibly TRBD2 (5 bases). Trimming removed 0 bases at V and 1 base at J, with 9 bases between. The CDR3 loop spans 14 amino acids. The germline CDR1 and CDR2 sequences are DFQATT and SNEGSKA (reference sequence). The CDR3: CSARDSATQETQYF. In DNA, the CDR3 is TGCAGTGCTAGAGATAGCGCTACCCAAGAGACCCAGTACTTC.

V is TRBV7-2 and J is TRBJ1-3; no firm D call. Trimming left V 5 bases short and J 10 bases short, with 9 bases between. From germline, CDR1 is SGHTA and CDR2 FQGNSA. The CDR3 totals 11 residues. This CDR3 reads CASSTGLTIYF. CDR3 sequence (DNA): TGTGCCAGCAGCACGGGTTTGACCATATATTTT.

In this sample, this clonotype turned up a few times. This CDR3 reads CASSYHRGRGAFF. The CDR3 nucleotides are TGTGCCAGCAGTTACCACAGGGGGCGCGGAGCTTTCTTT. The rearrangement uses TRBV6-2 or TRBV6-3 and TRBJ1-1, with TRBD1 matching over 9 bases. Germline V CDR1 and CDR2: MNHEY, SVGEGT. There are 13 residues in the CDR3. V trimming: 2 bases; J trimming: 10 bases; junction bases outside the gene matches: 5.

J is TRBJ2-3 and V is TRBV7-2, with 9 bases that match TRBD2. This CDR3 spans 15 amino acids. V was pared by 3 bases and J by 2 bases, with 3 bases of the junction left unmatched. In germline, CDR1 is SGHTA, CDR2 FQGNSA. In nucleotides, the CDR3 is TGTGCCAGCAGCTTTATAGCGGGGGACACAGATACGCAGTATTTT. Its translation: CASSFIAGDTDTQYF.

The chain carries TRBV6-2 or TRBV6-3 and TRBJ2-7, with no clear D. V was shortened by 0 bases and J by 1 base, with 4 bases between the two germline ends. The CDR3 spans 13 residues. Germline V gene data show CDR1 as MNHEY and CDR2 as SVGEGT. The CDR3 is CASSYSQSYEQYV. CDR3 sequence (DNA): TGTGCCAGCAGTTACTCCCAATCCTACGAGCAGTACGTC.

This chain connects TRBV18 to TRBJ1-1; TRBD1 might be the D (5 bases). Germline V CDR1 and CDR2: KGHSH, LQKENI. This CDR3 is built from 14 residues. V was shortened by 2 bases and J by 4 bases, with 11 bases between the two germline ends. DNA for the CDR3: TGTGCCAGCTCACCAGCAGCAGGGAGCACTGAAGCTTTCTTT. This sequence encodes CASSPAAGSTEAFF.

The V gene is TRBV29-1, the J gene TRBJ2-5, with 7 bases matching TRBD2. CDR3 length: 14 residues. The germline gives CDR1 SQVTM, CDR2 ANQGSEA. With V trimmed by 4 bases and J by 2 bases, 7 bases remained unmatched. The CDR3, as DNA: TGCAGCGTTGTCCCGCGGGGGTTACAAGAGACCCAGTACTTC. It specifies CSVVPRGLQETQYF.

This clonotype turned up a few times. This chain uses TRBV25-1 with TRBJ2-3; tentative D call: TRBD2 (5 bases). V dropped 2 bases and J dropped 5 bases, with 5 bases sitting between them. The CDR3 runs 12 residues. Per germline, CDR1 MGHDK and CDR2 SYGVNS. CDR3 protein: CASSESGDTQYF. Here the CDR3 DNA reads TGTGCCAGCAGTGAAAGCGGAGATACGCAGTATTTT.

The chain joins TRBV9 to TRBJ1-2; 10 nucleotides match TRBD1. CDR1 SGDLS and CDR2 YYNGEE come from the germline V gene. CDR3 length: 15 amino acids. Trimming cost V 6 bases and J 3 bases; bases outside gene matches: 8. The CDR3 loop reads CASTSGTGAYYGYTF. CDR3 DNA: TGTGCCAGCACCTCCGGGACAGGGGCTTACTATGGCTACACCTTC.

V usage is TRBV5-1 and J usage is TRBJ2-3, with unresolved D. CDR3 length: 16 amino acids. Trimming cost V 0 bases and J 2 bases, with 13 bases left between them. The germline V gene encodes CDR1 SGHRS and CDR2 YFSETQ. The CDR3 reads CASSLVSGFFTDTQYF. CDR3 nucleotide sequence: TGCGCCAGCAGCTTGGTGTCCGGATTTTTCACAGATACGCAGTATTTT. Full variable domain (outside the CDR3, taken from reference TRBV5-1 and TRBJ2-3): KAGVTQTPRYLIKTRGQQVTLSCSPISGHRSVSWYQQTPGQGLQFLFEYFSETQRNKGNFPGRFSGRQFSNSRSEMNVSTLELGDSALYLCASSLVSGFFTDTQYFGPGTRLTVL.

This clonotype came up a few times. This chain uses TRBV12-3 or TRBV12-4 with TRBJ2-1; D is perhaps TRBD2 (5 bases). The CDR3 spans 12 residues. V was trimmed by 7 bases and J by 5 bases, leaving 9 bases between them. CDR3 residues: CASKTSNNEQFF. The CDR3 nucleotides read TGTGCCAGCAAAACTAGTAACAATGAGCAGTTCTTC.

The chain uses TRBV15 and TRBJ2-7; 8 nucleotides agree with TRBD1. CDR1 and CDR2 (germline): LNHNV, YYDKDF (reference sequence). The CDR3 is 15 residues long. With V trimmed by 1 base and J by 5 bases, 7 bases remained unmatched. CDR3 in amino acids: CATSRGQVDRDEQYV. The DNA for the CDR3 is TGTGCCACCAGCAGAGGTCAGGTGGACAGGGACGAGCAGTACGTC.

This clonotype was picked up a small number of times. This rearrangement joins TRBV4-1 to TRBJ2-3; the D gene could be TRBD1 or TRBD2 (5 bases each). There are 16 residues in the CDR3. Germline V gene sequence: CDR1 MGHRA, CDR2 YSYEKL. Trimming stripped 0 bases from V and 5 bases from J, with 15 bases between. In nucleotides, the CDR3 is TGCGCCAGCAGCCAAGAGGTGAGGGGACCCGGAGATACGCAGTATTTT. Translation gives CASSQEVRGPGDTQYF.

The chain uses TRBV12-3 or TRBV12-4 and TRBJ1-2; TRBD1 aligns across 10 bases. V lost 6 bases to trimming and J lost 4 bases; unmatched junction nucleotides: 2. This CDR3 contains 13 residues. Written as DNA, the CDR3 is TGTGCCAGCAGGCGACAGGGGGCCTATGGCTACACCTTC. Translation gives CASRRQGAYGYTF.

This clonotype was recorded a few times. The rearrangement uses TRBV19 and TRBJ2-2; D uncertain. CDR3 length equals 16 residues. Between the trimmed V and J ends, which lost 2 bases and 2 bases, there was a span of 12 bases. CDR1 is LNHDA, CDR2 SQIVND, per germline (reference sequence). The CDR3 DNA follows: TGTGCCAGTAGTATATATCGAATACAAAACACCGGGGAGCTGTTTTTT. It is translated as CASSIYRIQNTGELFF.

The CDR3 coding sequence is TGTGCCAGCAGCTTGGGCAAGCGGGACAGGCCTGGCTACACCTTC. Protein sequence: CASSLGKRDRPGYTF. V is TRBV5-6 and J is TRBJ1-2; 8 bases are a match to TRBD1. This CDR3 contains 15 residues. Germline assignment: CDR1 SGHDT and CDR2 YYEEEE. The trim removed 0 bases at V and 7 bases at J, leaving 8 bases unmatched. Complete variable domain (other parts from reference TRBV5-6 and TRBJ1-2): DAGVTQSPTHLIKTRGQQVTLRCSPKSGHDTVSWYQQALGQGPQFIFQYYEEEERQRGNFPDRFSGHQFPNYSSELNVNALLLGDSALYLCASSLGKRDRPGYTFGSGTRLTVV.

This chain joins TRBV6-1 and TRBJ1-1; 7 bases match TRBD1. From germline, CDR1 is MNHNS and CDR2 SASEGT. This CDR3 is 17 amino acids long. With 7 bases clipped from V and 6 bases from J, the junction kept 20 bases outside the gene matches. The CDR3 region has the DNA TGTGCCAGCACCAGGGGGATGGGGGGATTTTTCGTCCCTGAAGCTTTCTTT. Its translation: CASTRGMGGFFVPEAFF.

The chain combines TRBV10-3 with TRBJ1-1, with 10 nucleotides matching TRBD1. The length of the CDR3 is 13 residues. Germline V lookup: CDR1 ENHRY, CDR2 SYGVKD. V was pared by 6 bases and J by 5 bases, with 3 bases of the junction left unmatched. CDR3 sequence: CAIRGQGMTEAFF. The CDR3 region has the DNA TGTGCCATCAGGGGACAGGGGATGACTGAAGCTTTCTTT.

There are many counts of this clonotype. CDR3 sequence reads: CASSWTLAGGAYEQYF. The CDR3 nucleotides read TGCGCCAGCAGCTGGACGCTAGCGGGGGGGGCCTACGAGCAGTACTTC. V and J are TRBV5-1 and TRBJ2-7, with 12 bases lining up with TRBD2. With V trimmed by 3 bases and J by 2 bases, 6 bases remained unmatched. Germline V gene sequence: CDR1 SGHRS, CDR2 YFSETQ. The CDR3 is 16 amino acids.

The rearrangement links TRBV11-1 to TRBJ2-7; a possible D gene is TRBD1 (5 bases). V was clipped by 5 bases and J by 3 bases, with 11 bases between them. This CDR3 has 13 amino acids. Germline values: CDR1 SGHAT, CDR2 FQDESV (reference sequence). Here the CDR3 DNA reads TGTGCCAGCAGCGGGGCCGGTGGCTACGAGCAGTACGTC. This translates into CASSGAGGYEQYV.

This chain joins TRBV20-1 and TRBJ1-1; 7 bases map to TRBD1. This CDR3 contains 15 residues. The germline CDR1 and CDR2 sequences are DFQATT and SNEGSKA (reference sequence). Losses at the gene ends were 0 bases for V and 5 bases for J; bases not matched to a gene: 9. As DNA, the CDR3 is TGCAGTGCTAGAGATCCCAAGGGGGCGGGAACTGAAGCTTTCTTT. Translated: CSARDPKGAGTEAFF.

This clonotype was picked up a small number of times. The V call is TRBV7-9, the J call TRBJ2-7, with a tentative D call TRBD1 (6 bases). CDR3 length: 16 amino acids. V was pared by 5 bases and J by 0 bases, with 17 bases between. The germline gives CDR1 SEHNR, CDR2 FQNEAQ (reference sequence). DNA for the CDR3: TGTGCCAGCAGCACTCAGGGGCTGGGGGCCTCCTACGAGCAGTACTTC. Protein product: CASSTQGLGASYEQYF.

This clonotype was seen a handful of times. This chain uses TRBV28 with TRBJ1-5, with a tentative D call TRBD1 (5 bases). This CDR3 is 14 amino acids long. In germline, CDR1 is MDHEN, CDR2 SYDVKM. V was pared by 5 bases and J by 3 bases, with 11 bases between. DNA of the CDR3: TGTGCCAGCAGTGTGGGGCGGATCAATCAGCCCCAGCATTTT. It codes for CASSVGRINQPQHF.